Given below is one TCR beta chain in context. Antigen: not known. cDNA prepared by RNA extraction and subsequent reverse transcription served as the template for sequencing. Data came from immunoSEQ multiplex PCR; TCRdb stores just in-frame clones and leaves some out. The data contain 95,000 to 150,000 clones, less than 50% of them singletons. The CDR3 has 15 amino acids. CDR1 and CDR2 (germline): SGDLS, YYNGEE. Between the trimmed V and J ends, which lost 3 bases and 0 bases, there was a span of 10 bases. Peripheral blood and lesional scalp punch biopsies came from alopecia areata patients. The data were obtained in a study of CD8+ T cells in alopecia areata. The study's findings and limits: Greater clonality was observed in lesional scalp samples, especially alopecia totalis/universalis, versus normal scalp.

The V call is TRBV9, the J call TRBJ2-1, with D unresolved. This sequence originates from a human donor with alopecia areata. Sequencing used NKG2D-low CD8+ T cells sorted from blood. The chain's CDR3 is CASSGSASSYNEQFF. The CDR3 DNA sequence: TGTGCCAGCAGCGGAAGCGCGAGCTCCTACAATGAGCAGTTCTTC.